The 25 T cell receptor beta chains below all came from one sample that was sequenced in a study of shared clonotypes between healthy human individuals. The assay was immunoSEQ multiplex PCR, and TCRdb's table has in-frame clones only and misses some. The data show 400,000 to 550,000 clones, 65% to 80% seen once. Sequencing used PBMCs. The receptor set was obtained from a woman in her thirties or forties in good health. Some clones in this sample may be carry-over from other donors' samples.

The chain has TRBV9 and TRBJ2-7, with 8 bases lining up with TRBD1. Germline loops: CDR1 SGDLS, CDR2 YYNGEE. CDR3 length equals 13 residues. V lost 6 bases to trimming and J lost 3 bases; unmatched junction nucleotides: 5. CDR3 sequence reads: CASKDRADYEQYF. The DNA for the CDR3 is TGTGCCAGCAAGGACAGGGCAGACTACGAGCAGTACTTC.

This chain joins TRBV6-1 and TRBJ2-7; tentative D call: TRBD2 (7 bases). Germline CDR1 is MNHNS and CDR2 is SASEGT. The CDR3 loop spans 14 amino acids. V was trimmed by 3 bases and J by 6 bases, leaving 15 bases between them. The CDR3 nucleotides read TGTGCCAGCAGTGATCGCCGGGGGGCGAGCGAGCAGTACTTC. Translating gives CASSDRRGASEQYF.

This clone was seen only once. The chain combines TRBV7-3 with TRBJ1-1; D remains ambiguous. CDR1 and CDR2 (germline): SGHTA, FQGTGA. The CDR3 runs to 13 residues. Trimming pared 3 bases from V and 0 bases from J, leaving 5 bases between. The CDR3 DNA sequence: TGTGCCAGCAGCTTGGAGATGAACACTGAAGCTTTCTTT. Translating gives CASSLEMNTEAFF.

The J gene is TRBJ2-3, the V gene TRBV9; D is uncertain. Trimming shortened V by 1 base and J by 8 bases, and 14 bases separated the two germline ends. This CDR3 has 14 residues. Looked up from germline, CDR1 is SGDLS and CDR2 is YYNGEE. In nucleotides, the CDR3 is TGTGCCAGCAGCGTACCCGGTGCAATTGGTACGCAGTATTTT. Protein: CASSVPGAIGTQYF.

The gene calls are TRBV28 and TRBJ1-5; 7 nucleotides align to TRBD1. This CDR3 spans 14 amino acids. The junction had 5 bases not matched to a gene; V was cut back by 6 bases and J by 3 bases. The germline V gene encodes CDR1 MDHEN and CDR2 SYDVKM. The chain's CDR3 is CASRKGQHNQPQHF. Written as DNA, the CDR3 is TGTGCCAGCAGAAAGGGACAGCACAATCAGCCCCAGCATTTT.

This chain connects TRBV6-4 to TRBJ2-5; 8 nucleotides match TRBD1. Germline V gene sequence: CDR1 MRHNA, CDR2 SNTAGT. This CDR3 has 14 residues. With V trimmed by 5 bases and J by 2 bases, 4 bases remained unmatched. CDR3: CASSQTGEQETQYF. CDR3 sequence (DNA): TGTGCCAGCAGTCAGACAGGGGAACAAGAGACCCAGTACTTC.

The gene calls are TRBV27 and TRBJ1-1; D possibly corresponds to TRBD1 (5 bases). Germline lookup yields CDR1 MNHEY and CDR2 SMNVEV (reference sequence). V was pared by 7 bases and J by 11 bases, with 14 bases between. This CDR3 spans 11 amino acids. In DNA, the CDR3 is TGTGCCAGCATGAAAGGGGTCCGCGCTTTCTTT. Residues: CASMKGVRAFF.

V gene TRBV6-5 combines with J gene TRBJ1-6; D gene uncertain. The CDR3 runs 13 residues. Germline CDR1 reads MNHEY; CDR2 reads SVGAGI. V lost 4 bases and J 5 bases, leaving 6 bases between the germline ends. CDR3 region: CASSSTNNSPLHF. The DNA for the CDR3 is TGTGCCAGCAGTTCCACAAATAATTCACCCCTCCACTTT.

The V and J genes are TRBV28 and TRBJ2-7; 7 nucleotides line up with TRBD2. Trimming took 4 bases from V and 5 from J; bases not matched to a gene: 8. This CDR3 has 14 residues. Germline V gene lookup returns CDR1 MDHEN and CDR2 SYDVKM. The CDR3 protein is CASSSERDWNEQYF. The CDR3 DNA reads as TGTGCCAGCAGTTCCGAGCGGGATTGGAACGAGCAGTACTTC.

The J gene is TRBJ2-7, the V gene TRBV7-2; D possibly uses TRBD1 or TRBD2 (7 bases each). The length of the CDR3 is 14 residues. CDR1 and CDR2 from the germline V gene are SGHTA and FQGNSA. V was trimmed by 5 bases and J by 6 bases, leaving 17 bases between them. In DNA form, the CDR3 reads TGTGCCAGCAGCCAGGGGGTTAGCGGGCTCGAGCAGTACTTC. It encodes CASSQGVSGLEQYF. Drawing the rest from reference TRBV7-2 and TRBJ2-7, the complete variable domain is GAGVSQSPSNKVTEKGKDVELRCDPISGHTALYWYRQSLGQGLEFLIYFQGNSAPDKSGLPSDRFSAERTGGSVSTLTIQRTQQEDSAVYLCASSQGVSGLEQYFGPGTRLTVT.

The chain couples TRBV7-2 to TRBJ2-1; no clear D gene. The CDR3 is 12 amino acids. CDR1 and CDR2 (germline): SGHTA, FQGNSA. V lost 2 bases to trimming and J lost 3 bases, with 2 bases between them. The CDR3 is CASSLHYNEQFF. CDR3 nucleotides: TGTGCCAGCAGCTTACACTACAATGAGCAGTTCTTC.

V is TRBV6-1 and J is TRBJ2-7, with TRBD1 as a possible D gene (6 bases). CDR1 and CDR2 (germline): MNHNS, SASEGT. V lost 3 bases and J 2 bases, leaving 11 bases between the germline ends. The CDR3 runs 14 residues. CDR3 residues: CASSEAGDPYEQYF. The CDR3 DNA reads TGTGCCAGCAGTGAGGCAGGGGACCCCTACGAGCAGTACTTC.

This chain connects TRBV5-4 to TRBJ2-7; D uncertain. This CDR3 spans 14 amino acids. Germline V CDR1 and CDR2: SGHNT, YYREEE (reference sequence). V was pared by 0 bases and J by 3 bases, with 10 bases between. The CDR3 region has the DNA TGTGCCAGCAGCTTGGACAATGAAGGCTACGAGCAGTACTTC. It is translated as CASSLDNEGYEQYF. Based on the CDR3 plus reference TRBV5-4 and TRBJ2-7, the full variable domain is ETGVTQSPTHLIKTRGQQVTLRCSSQSGHNTVSWYQQALGQGPQFIFQYYREEENGRGNFPPRFSGLQFPNYSSELNVNALELDDSALYLCASSLDNEGYEQYFGPGTRLTVT.

The chain carries TRBV2 and TRBJ2-6; 9 nucleotides line up with TRBD2. Germline assignment: CDR1 SNHLY and CDR2 FYNNEI. This CDR3 comprises 16 residues. Trimming took 6 bases from V and 4 from J; bases not matched to a gene: 7. The CDR3 sequence: CASRASGIEGANVLTF. In DNA, the CDR3 is TGTGCCAGCAGAGCTAGCGGGATAGAAGGGGCCAACGTCCTGACTTTC.

The V and J genes are TRBV6-4 and TRBJ2-1, with 12 bases matching TRBD2. The ends lost 0 bases at V and 9 bases at J; junction bases unmatched: 6. Looked up from germline, CDR1 is MRHNA and CDR2 is SNTAGT. The CDR3 runs 16 residues. The CDR3 coding sequence is TGTGCCAGCAGTGACTCGGGGCTAGCGGGAGGGGGTGAGCAGTTCTTC. Encoded protein: CASSDSGLAGGGEQFF.

The V call is TRBV5-1, the J call TRBJ1-5; D possibly corresponds to TRBD1 (5 bases). Germline values: CDR1 SGHRS, CDR2 YFSETQ. The CDR3 sequence is 15 residues long. Trimming took 0 bases from V and 0 from J, leaving 7 bases between them. Here the CDR3 reads CASSLDTGSNQPQHF. The CDR3 nucleotides read TGCGCCAGCAGCTTGGACACAGGTAGCAATCAGCCCCAGCATTTT. Full variable domain (rest looked up from reference TRBV5-1 and TRBJ1-5): KAGVTQTPRYLIKTRGQQVTLSCSPISGHRSVSWYQQTPGQGLQFLFEYFSETQRNKGNFPGRFSGRQFSNSRSEMNVSTLELGDSALYLCASSLDTGSNQPQHFGDGTRLSIL.

J is TRBJ1-1 and V is TRBV29-1; 9 bases align to TRBD1. Trimming at V came to 0 bases and at J to 4 bases, leaving 9 bases not matched to a gene. The CDR3 runs to 16 residues. CDR1 is SQVTM, CDR2 ANQGSEA, per germline. DNA of the CDR3: TGCAGCGTTGAAGACGGGGCACAGGGGGCTTCCACTGAAGCTTTCTTT. It specifies CSVEDGAQGASTEAFF.

Concerning this clone: At one end, the junction sequence differs from germline, possibly due to a read error. The genes are TRBV7-7 and TRBJ2-5; TRBD1 matches 9 bases. CDR3 size: 15 residues. Germline V gene lookup returns CDR1 SSHAT and CDR2 FNYEAQ (reference sequence). The chain's CDR3 is CASSMDRGSGETQYF. Here the CDR3 DNA reads TGTGCTAGCAGCATGGACAGGGGTAGCGGCGAGACCCAGTACTTC.

This clone was recorded at least ten times. This chain uses TRBV9 with TRBJ2-2; D ambiguous. Germline CDR1 is SGDLS and CDR2 is YYNGEE. This CDR3 contains 15 residues. V lost 3 bases and J 3 bases, leaving 12 bases between the germline ends. This CDR3 reads CASSARMEHTGELFF. In DNA, the CDR3 is TGTGCCAGCAGCGCCAGGATGGAACACACCGGGGAGCTGTTTTTT.

The CDR3 sequence: CASTDRGRQFF. As DNA, the CDR3 is TGTGCCAGCACGGACCGCGGACGGCAGTTCTTC. This sequence joins TRBV2 and TRBJ2-1; D is uncertain. The CDR3 loop spans 11 amino acids. Germline CDR1 reads SNHLY; CDR2 reads FYNNEI. V was clipped by 7 bases and J by 12 bases, with 13 bases between them.

As regards this clone: A junction boundary mismatches the germline segment, possibly from a read error. The chain carries TRBV19 and TRBJ1-4, with unresolved D. CDR1 is LNHDA, CDR2 SQIVND, per germline (reference sequence). This CDR3 has 14 amino acids. The chain's CDR3 is CASSNAATSEKLFF. The CDR3 DNA reads TGTGCCAGTAGTAATGCCGCAACTAGTGAAAAACTGTTTTTT.

V and J are TRBV4-2 and TRBJ2-7, with TRBD2 matching over 9 bases. This CDR3 comprises 15 residues. The V segment lost 0 bases and the J segment 5 bases; nucleotides outside the gene matches: 5. Germline V CDR1 and CDR2: LGHNA, YNFKEQ. The CDR3 sequence is CASSQDGIAGDEQYF. CDR3 DNA: TGTGCCAGCAGCCAAGATGGAATAGCGGGAGACGAGCAGTACTTC.

The rearrangement uses TRBV6-5 and TRBJ2-5, with a weak D call TRBD2 (5 bases). V lost 5 bases and J 4 bases, leaving 17 bases between the germline ends. The length of the CDR3 is 15 residues. The germline V gene encodes CDR1 MNHEY and CDR2 SVGAGI. This CDR3 reads CASSPLDYRTETQYF. The DNA for the CDR3 is TGTGCCAGCAGTCCCCTCGACTACCGTACAGAGACCCAGTACTTC.

The chain joins TRBV7-2 to TRBJ1-5; weak D call: TRBD1 (6 bases). The CDR3 totals 18 residues. Germline assignment: CDR1 SGHTA and CDR2 FQGNSA. Trimming removed 6 bases at V and 0 bases at J, with 21 bases between. CDR3 in amino acids: CASSSKGGWGSSNQPQHF. The CDR3 bases are TGTGCCAGCAGTTCTAAAGGGGGTTGGGGTTCTAGCAATCAGCCCCAGCATTTT.

V and J are TRBV7-9 and TRBJ2-1; D possibly matches TRBD1 or TRBD2 (5 bases each). The CDR3 spans 15 residues. V lost 1 base to trimming and J lost 7 bases, with 14 bases between them. CDR1 and CDR2 (germline): SEHNR, FQNEAQ (reference sequence). The CDR3 DNA is TGTGCCAGCAGCTTAGATGGGGGACGGGCTAATGAGCAGTTCTTC. Encoded protein: CASSLDGGRANEQFF.